The present TCR beta chain was sequenced within a study of blood T cell repertoires in COVID-19. Enrolled through a virtual design, the participants were between about 18 and 89 years of age and came from about two dozen US areas. This clone occurred once. The CDR3 loop spans 16 amino acids. Germline values: CDR1 MDHEN, CDR2 SYDVKM. V was cut by 5 bases and J by 5 bases, with 19 bases left in between. Original analysis: Estimated nucleated cell counts came from reference gene primer amplification. The protocol was immunoSEQ multiplex PCR, while the TCRdb copy is restricted to in-frame clones and leaves out a portion. Clone size and V and J calls were adopted from that table, with D and trimming inferred from the DNA. The sample contains over 350,000 clones, around nine tenths of which appear only once.

The clonotype originates from a woman aged 18-35 years with acute COVID-19. The sequencing input was PBMCs or T cells enriched from blood (not recorded which). The chain uses TRBV28 and TRBJ1-5; D gene ambiguous. CDR3 coding DNA: TGTGCCAGCAGTCAAGCTCGCCGCCCACGGGATCAGCCCCAGCATTTT. Translated: CASSQARRPRDQPQHF.